The 17 T cell receptor beta chains below come from one sample, sequenced in a study of response to subunit inactivated influenza vaccine. TCRdb reanalysed the RT-PCR reads using MiXCR and keeps one entry per CDR3 protein. The repertoire holds more than 200,000 distinct CDR3 sequences, 12% seen once, with 7.8% in the top ten. The material was non-naive T cells sorted from PBMCs, obtained about 14 days before vaccination. These receptors all come from a man aged 50-60 years who received an inactivated influenza vaccine.

This chain links TRBV7-2 with TRBJ2-2; no definite D call. The CDR3 is 13 residues long. Deletions cut 4 bases from V and 5 bases from J, with 8 bases between. Germline CDR1 and CDR2: SGHTA and FQGNSA. CDR3 in amino acids: CTSSSRSTGELFF. The CDR3 DNA is TGTACCAGCAGCTCGCGAAGTACCGGGGAGCTGTTTTTT.

A few counts support this clonotype. J is TRBJ2-1 and V is TRBV29-1; 8 nucleotides match TRBD2. The V gene's germline CDR1 is SQVTM and CDR2 ANQGSEA. Trimming cost V 3 bases and J 3 bases; bases outside gene matches: 10. CDR3 length equals 16 residues. In DNA form, the CDR3 reads TGCAGCGTTGACGTGAGAGGACTAGCCCGCTACAATGAGCAGTTCTTC. Its protein product is CSVDVRGLARYNEQFF.

This clonotype occurred a few times. V and J are TRBV12-3 or TRBV12-4 and TRBJ2-7; TRBD1 matches at 7 bases. This CDR3 contains 13 residues. V was pared by 2 bases and J by 7 bases, with 5 bases of the junction left unmatched. CDR3 DNA sequence: TGTGCCAGCAGTTTAAAGGGGGCTCAGGAGCAGTACTTC. This gives the protein CASSLKGAQEQYF.

The genes are TRBV3-1 and TRBJ2-2; D is undetermined. Trimming left V 1 base short and J 6 bases short, with 6 bases between. The CDR3 contains 13 residues. Germline lookup yields CDR1 LGHDT and CDR2 YNNKEL (reference sequence). CDR3 sequence (DNA): TGTGCCAGCAGCCAAGTCGATGCCGGGGAGCTGTTTTTT. Amino acid sequence: CASSQVDAGELFF.

V gene TRBV28 combines with J gene TRBJ1-2; 10 bases agree with TRBD1. The CDR3 consists of 16 residues. Germline assignment: CDR1 MDHEN and CDR2 SYDVKM. J lost 4 bases, V lost 5 bases, and 10 bases had no gene match. CDR3 residues: CASSRDRGHWSYGYTF. The CDR3 coding sequence is TGTGCCAGCAGTCGGGACAGGGGCCACTGGTCCTATGGCTACACCTTC.

Only a few counts were recorded for this clonotype. V usage is TRBV2 and J usage is TRBJ2-3; 10 bases line up with TRBD2. The CDR3 is made up of 17 amino acids. V lost 8 bases and J lost 7; bases outside the gene matches: 18. Germline assignment: CDR1 SNHLY and CDR2 FYNNEI. The CDR3 DNA reads TGTGCCAGCCTCAGCCCCCACTCTAGCGGGAGTCTGTATACGCAGTATTTT. Residues: CASLSPHSSGSLYTQYF.

This clonotype was picked up a small number of times. The chain carries TRBV6-5 and TRBJ1-5; D is undetermined. V lost 0 bases, J lost 3 bases, and 9 bases lay in between. CDR1 and CDR2 from the germline V gene are MNHEY and SVGAGI. This CDR3 region has 15 residues. CDR3 DNA sequence: TGTGCCAGCAGTTACTCGCGTGGGAACAATCAGCCCCAGCATTTT. Translating it yields CASSYSRGNNQPQHF.

This clonotype has more than one count but fewer than ten. The chain is built from TRBV6-2 or TRBV6-3 and TRBJ2-1; 10 bases agree with TRBD2. Trimming removed 6 bases from V and 5 bases from J; junction bases left unmatched: 4. This CDR3 is 14 amino acids long. Germline CDR1 is MNHEY and CDR2 is SVGEGT. The DNA for the CDR3 is TGTGCCAGCAGCCTTAGCGGGGGGAACAATGAGCAGTTCTTC. Amino acid sequence: CASSLSGGNNEQFF.

This clonotype was seen a handful of times. The rearrangement joins TRBV6-5 to TRBJ2-7; TRBD1 agrees at 8 bases. The CDR3 has 15 residues. Germline CDR1 MNHEY, CDR2 SVGAGI. The V segment lost 2 bases and the J segment 4 bases; nucleotides outside the gene matches: 7. The CDR3 spells CASSYDWTGSYEQYF. CDR3 DNA sequence: TGTGCCAGCAGTTACGACTGGACAGGGAGTTACGAGCAGTACTTC.

J is TRBJ2-7 and V is TRBV5-5; D not resolved. Between the trimmed V and J ends, which lost 0 bases and 2 bases, there was a span of 9 bases. Germline CDR1 reads SGHKS; CDR2 reads YYEKEE (reference sequence). The CDR3 contains 14 residues. This CDR3 reads CASSLVQDPYEQYF. CDR3 nucleotides: TGTGCCAGCAGCTTGGTGCAGGATCCCTACGAGCAGTACTTC.

There are a few counts of this clonotype. V is TRBV7-2 and J is TRBJ2-6; possible D gene TRBD1, 5 bases. CDR3 length equals 15 residues. In germline, CDR1 is SGHTA, CDR2 FQGNSA. Trimming pared 1 base from V and 3 bases from J, leaving 7 bases between. The CDR3 is CASSLVRGGANVLTF. The CDR3 coding sequence is TGTGCCAGCAGCTTAGTAAGGGGTGGGGCCAACGTCCTGACTTTC.

CDR3 DNA sequence: TGTGCCACCCTCAAGATCGGAAAGACGCAGTATTTT. Encoded protein: CATLKIGKTQYF. The V and J genes are TRBV12-3 or TRBV12-4 and TRBJ2-3, with D unresolved. The length of the CDR3 is 12 residues. V was cut by 10 bases and J by 9 bases, with 17 bases left in between.

Only a few counts were recorded for this clonotype. V is TRBV12-3 or TRBV12-4 and J is TRBJ2-5; 11 bases line up with TRBD1. Trimming took 5 bases from V and 3 from J; bases not matched to a gene: 20. This CDR3 has 20 amino acids. The CDR3: CASSPSDRGLRGRRKETQYF. The CDR3 nucleotides read TGTGCCAGCAGTCCTTCGGACAGGGGGCTTCGTGGGCGAAGAAAAGAGACCCAGTACTTC.

A few counts support this clonotype. This chain uses TRBV18 with TRBJ2-2; a weak D match, TRBD2 (7 bases). V dropped 5 bases and J dropped 7 bases, with 11 bases sitting between them. The CDR3 runs 13 residues. Germline CDR1 reads KGHSH; CDR2 reads LQKENI. The CDR3 DNA reads TGTGCCAGCTCAACGGGGGGCCACGGGGAGCTGTTTTTT. This encodes CASSTGGHGELFF.

This clonotype was observed a few times. V gene TRBV7-9 combines with J gene TRBJ1-2, with 7 bases that match TRBD1. The ends lost 5 bases at V and 4 bases at J; junction bases unmatched: 4. Germline V gene sequence: CDR1 SEHNR, CDR2 FQNEAQ (reference sequence). This CDR3 is 13 amino acids long. In nucleotides, the CDR3 is TGTGCCAGCAGCGCCAGGACAGGCTATGGCTACACCTTC. Protein sequence: CASSARTGYGYTF.

This clonotype showed up many times. This rearrangement joins TRBV5-1 to TRBJ1-6; possible D gene TRBD1, 5 bases. The CDR3 runs 15 residues. Trimming cost V 0 bases and J 7 bases, with 11 bases left between them. Germline assignment: CDR1 SGHRS and CDR2 YFSETQ. The CDR3: CASSLEGRMNSPLHF. The CDR3 DNA follows: TGCGCCAGCAGCTTGGAGGGACGTATGAATTCACCCCTCCACTTT.

V is TRBV27 and J is TRBJ2-7; TRBD2 aligns across 10 bases. The CDR3 has 14 residues. Germline V lookup: CDR1 MNHEY, CDR2 SMNVEV (reference sequence). Trimming at V came to 7 bases and at J to 0 bases, leaving 3 bases not matched to a gene. The CDR3 reads CASKASGGSYEQYF. CDR3 bases: TGTGCCAGCAAGGCTAGCGGGGGCTCCTACGAGCAGTACTTC.